The next 13 T cell receptor beta chains were all read from a single sample in a study of T cells in Graves' hyperthyroidism and ophthalmopathy. Regions amplified from RNA transcripts were the TCR beta CDR3 regions. First-round RT-PCR targeting the TCR CDR3 was performed with the HTBI primer set. From the multiplex PCR reads, TCRdb called clonotypes with MiXCR, one entry per CDR3 protein. The table records 480,000 or so distinct CDR3 sequences, 35% to 50% of them present only once. The specimen sequenced was peripheral blood or thyroid tissue (not recorded which). The receptor source for this set is an adult woman with Graves' disease, either hyperthyroidism or ophthalmopathy (not recorded which).

The gene calls are TRBV7-2 and TRBJ2-7; 9 bases agree with TRBD2. This CDR3 spans 13 amino acids. CDR1 is SGHTA and CDR2 is FQGNSA in the germline V gene. After removal of 5 bases from V and 12 bases from J, the junction contained 11 bases not matched to a gene. CDR3 bases: TGTGCCAGCAGCCCCGTAGCGGGAGCTCTGCGGTACTTC. Residues: CASSPVAGALRYF.

This clonotype was seen just once. The V and J genes are TRBV19 and TRBJ1-5; no reliable D call. Per the germline V gene, CDR1 is LNHDA and CDR2 is SQIVND (reference sequence). The germline V and J ends were trimmed by 3 bases and 0 bases, with 9 bases remaining between them. The CDR3 loop spans 15 amino acids. CDR3 in amino acids: CASSIYVYSNQPQHF. CDR3 DNA: TGTGCCAGTAGTATCTACGTTTATAGCAATCAGCCCCAGCATTTT.

V and J are TRBV20-1 and TRBJ2-7; D might be TRBD2 (6 bases). The CDR3 loop spans 13 amino acids. V lost 6 bases and J lost 4, with 16 bases in between. Germline CDR1 DFQATT, CDR2 SNEGSKA (reference sequence). The CDR3 DNA sequence: TGCAGTGCCCGCAGTAGGCGGGGTTACGAGCAGTACTTC. As protein: CSARSRRGYEQYF.

Ten or more counts support this clonotype. J is TRBJ1-4 and V is TRBV7-8; unclear D gene. V shed 3 bases and J shed 0 bases, with 8 bases lying between them. The CDR3 length is 15 residues. Germline V gene sequence: CDR1 SGHVS, CDR2 FQNEAQ. The CDR3 sequence is CASSFRTATNEKLFF. The CDR3 nucleotides are TGTGCCAGCAGCTTTCGTACCGCAACTAATGAAAAACTGTTTTTT.

The chain uses TRBV20-1 and TRBJ1-2; D not certain. Trimming took off 3 bases at V and 8 bases at J, with 7 bases between the two ends. Germline V gives CDR1 DFQATT, CDR2 SNEGSKA (reference sequence). The CDR3 covers 10 residues. As DNA, the CDR3 is TGCAGTGCTAGGTCTAGCGGCTACACCTTC. This codes for CSARSSGYTF.

The V and J genes are TRBV20-1 and TRBJ2-7; tentatively, D is TRBD2 (5 bases). The CDR3 is 14 residues long. In germline, CDR1 is DFQATT, CDR2 SNEGSKA (reference sequence). V lost 5 bases and J lost 0, with 14 bases in between. The CDR3 nucleotides are TGCAGTGCTCAAGCGGTTATTAGCTCCTACGAGCAGTACTTC. Its translation: CSAQAVISSYEQYF.

Many counts were recorded for this clonotype. The chain combines TRBV20-1 with TRBJ1-1; D possibly corresponds to TRBD1 (5 bases). Germline V lookup: CDR1 DFQATT, CDR2 SNEGSKA (reference sequence). The CDR3 is 13 amino acids. V lost 1 base and J 1 base, leaving 7 bases between the germline ends. The CDR3 coding sequence is TGCAGTGCTAGAGCCGGACAGAACACTGAAGCTTTCTTT. Protein sequence: CSARAGQNTEAFF.

The chain is built from TRBV14 and TRBJ1-2; possibly TRBD1 for D (6 bases). There are 14 residues in the CDR3. V lost 4 bases and J 12 bases, leaving 21 bases between the germline ends. Germline CDR1 is SGHDN and CDR2 is FVKESK. In DNA, the CDR3 is TGTGCCAGCAGCCGCCTCGGGGGGCCTTCTGGAAACACCTTC. Its protein is CASSRLGGPSGNTF.

The V and J genes are TRBV7-9 and TRBJ2-5; D is possibly TRBD2 (6 bases). V was clipped by 5 bases and J by 0 bases, with 13 bases between them. The CDR3 sequence is 15 residues long. From germline, CDR1 is SEHNR and CDR2 FQNEAQ (reference sequence). CDR3 sequence: CASSKRAEYQETQYF. The CDR3 nucleotides are TGTGCCAGCAGCAAGCGGGCTGAGTACCAAGAGACCCAGTACTTC.

In this sample, this clonotype turned up many times. This chain joins TRBV5-6 and TRBJ1-6; tentatively, D is TRBD1 (5 bases). With 2 bases removed from V and 7 bases from J, the gap between germline ends came to 10 bases. The CDR3 sequence is 14 residues long. Germline V gives CDR1 SGHDT, CDR2 YYEEEE. The DNA for the CDR3 is TGTGCCAGCAGCTTTGGGGGGGACAATTCACCCCTCCACTTT. Translating it yields CASSFGGDNSPLHF.

The chain joins TRBV5-4 to TRBJ1-1; 8 nucleotides match TRBD1. From germline, CDR1 is SGHNT and CDR2 YYREEE (reference sequence). After removal of 0 bases from V and 6 bases from J, the junction contained 7 bases not matched to a gene. The CDR3 totals 15 residues. The CDR3 sequence is CASSLERTGRPEAFF. CDR3 DNA: TGTGCCAGCAGCTTGGAACGGACAGGGCGACCTGAAGCTTTCTTT.

This clonotype has a count of ten or more. V usage is TRBV29-1 and J usage is TRBJ2-5; D ambiguous. Germline-derived CDR1 and CDR2 are SQVTM and ANQGSEA. The CDR3 loop spans 10 amino acids. V was trimmed by 8 bases and J by 6 bases, leaving 10 bases between them. CDR3 sequence: CSFRSQTQYF. CDR3 coding DNA: TGCAGCTTTCGCTCCCAGACCCAGTACTTC.

The CDR3 is CASSSIGVGNTIYF. DNA of the CDR3: TGTGCCAGCAGCTCGATTGGAGTTGGAAACACCATATATTTT. The chain is built from TRBV7-6 and TRBJ1-3; no clear D gene. Germline V gives CDR1 SGHVS, CDR2 FNYEAQ. The CDR3 extends over 14 amino acids. V lost 4 bases and J 3 bases, leaving 10 bases between the germline ends.